Described below is a single T cell receptor beta chain sequence and its context. Its antigen is not known. The sample is drawn from a study of graft-versus-host responses after intestinal transplantation. Study-level background: Among the recipients, transplants were multivisceral, liver-intestinal, or isolated intestinal. All of the recipients had induction that used anti-thymocyte globulin, then tacrolimus and steroids for two to three years. Study results and limitations: Recipient-marrow GvH clones were detected, some having first appeared in ileum or blood.

The CDR3 runs 15 residues. Germline V gene lookup returns CDR1 MNHNY and CDR2 SVGAGI (reference sequence). The trim removed 2 bases at V and 5 bases at J, leaving 7 bases unmatched. Assay: immunoSEQ multiplex PCR; the TCRdb copy retains only in-frame clones and omits some. The repertoire holds around 100,000 clones, with 85% to 95% as singletons. The clonotype comes from a human donor who was the organ donor for an intestinal transplant. The source was unstimulated CD8+ T cells sorted from spleen or lymph node cells, collected before transplant. The chain recombines TRBV6-6 with TRBJ1-1; 8 positions agree with TRBD1. CDR3 sequence (DNA): TGTGCCAGCAGTTACGGGGACAGGTTGGGGACTGAAGCTTTCTTT. As protein: CASSYGDRLGTEAFF.